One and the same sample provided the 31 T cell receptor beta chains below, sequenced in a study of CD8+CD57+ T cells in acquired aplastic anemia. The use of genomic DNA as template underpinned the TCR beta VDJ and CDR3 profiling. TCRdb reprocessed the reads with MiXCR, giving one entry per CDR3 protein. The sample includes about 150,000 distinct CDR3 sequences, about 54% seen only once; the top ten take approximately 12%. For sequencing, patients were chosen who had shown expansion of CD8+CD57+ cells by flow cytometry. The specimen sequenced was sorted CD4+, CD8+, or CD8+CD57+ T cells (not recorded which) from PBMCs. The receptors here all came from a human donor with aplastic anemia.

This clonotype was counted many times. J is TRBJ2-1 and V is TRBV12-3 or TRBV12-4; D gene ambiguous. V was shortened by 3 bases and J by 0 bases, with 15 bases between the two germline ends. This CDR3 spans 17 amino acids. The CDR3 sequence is CASSFLVGRRSYNEQFF. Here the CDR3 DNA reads TGTGCCAGCAGTTTCCTAGTGGGCAGACGCTCCTACAATGAGCAGTTCTTC.

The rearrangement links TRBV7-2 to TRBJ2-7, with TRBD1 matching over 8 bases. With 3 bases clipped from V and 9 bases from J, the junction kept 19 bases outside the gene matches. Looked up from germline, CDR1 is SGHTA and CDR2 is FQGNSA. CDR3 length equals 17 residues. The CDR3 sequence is CASSFRSEDRETSGQYF. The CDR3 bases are TGTGCCAGCAGCTTTCGGTCGGAGGACAGGGAGACTTCGGGGCAGTACTTC. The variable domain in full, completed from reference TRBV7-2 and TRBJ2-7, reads GAGVSQSPSNKVTEKGKDVELRCDPISGHTALYWYRQSLGQGLEFLIYFQGNSAPDKSGLPSDRFSAERTGGSVSTLTIQRTQQEDSAVYLCASSFRSEDRETSGQYFGPGTRLTVT.

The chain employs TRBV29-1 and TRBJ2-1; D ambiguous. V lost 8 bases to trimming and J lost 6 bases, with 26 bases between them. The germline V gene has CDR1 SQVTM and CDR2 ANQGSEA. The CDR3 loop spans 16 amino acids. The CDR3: CSHPGVSPSRFNEQFF. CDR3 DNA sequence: TGCAGCCATCCTGGGGTGAGCCCTTCCCGTTTCAATGAGCAGTTCTTC.

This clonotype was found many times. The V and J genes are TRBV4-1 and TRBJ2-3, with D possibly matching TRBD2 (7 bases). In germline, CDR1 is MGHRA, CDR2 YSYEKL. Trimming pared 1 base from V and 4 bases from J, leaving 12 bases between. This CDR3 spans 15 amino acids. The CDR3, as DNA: TGCGCCAGCAGCCAAGGGCAGGGGAGGGCAGATACGCAGTATTTT. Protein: CASSQGQGRADTQYF.

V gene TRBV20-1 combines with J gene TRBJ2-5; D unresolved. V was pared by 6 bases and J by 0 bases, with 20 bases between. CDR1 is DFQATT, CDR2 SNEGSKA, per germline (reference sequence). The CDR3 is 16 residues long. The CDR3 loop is CSAIPGSSKHQETQYF. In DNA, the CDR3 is TGCAGTGCCATACCCGGGTCCTCGAAACACCAAGAGACCCAGTACTTC.

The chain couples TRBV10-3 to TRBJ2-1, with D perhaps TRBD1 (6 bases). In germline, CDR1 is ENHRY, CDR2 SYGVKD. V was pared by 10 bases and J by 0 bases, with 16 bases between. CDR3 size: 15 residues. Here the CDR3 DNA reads TGTGCCAGCAGCCAGGACAGATACTCCTACAATGAGCAGTTCTTC. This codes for CASSQDRYSYNEQFF.

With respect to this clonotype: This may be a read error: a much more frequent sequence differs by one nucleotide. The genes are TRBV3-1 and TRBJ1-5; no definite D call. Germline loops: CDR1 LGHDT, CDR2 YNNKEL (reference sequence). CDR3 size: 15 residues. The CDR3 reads CASSQTPYSSQPQHF. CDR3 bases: TGTGCCAGCAGCCAGACACCTTATAGCAGTCAGCCCCAGCATTTT.

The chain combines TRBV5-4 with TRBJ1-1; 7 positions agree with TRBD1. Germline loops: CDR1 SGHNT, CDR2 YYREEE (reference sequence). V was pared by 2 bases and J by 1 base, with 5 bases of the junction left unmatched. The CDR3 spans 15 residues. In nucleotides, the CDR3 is TGTGCCAGCAGCTTTAGGGACAGAAAGAACACTGAAGCTTTCTTT. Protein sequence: CASSFRDRKNTEAFF.

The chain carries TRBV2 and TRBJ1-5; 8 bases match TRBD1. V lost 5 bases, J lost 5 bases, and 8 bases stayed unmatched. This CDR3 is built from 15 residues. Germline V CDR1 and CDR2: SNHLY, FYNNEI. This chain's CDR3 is CASSKLQGEYQPQHF. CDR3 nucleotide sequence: TGTGCCAGCAGTAAACTACAGGGGGAATATCAGCCCCAGCATTTT.

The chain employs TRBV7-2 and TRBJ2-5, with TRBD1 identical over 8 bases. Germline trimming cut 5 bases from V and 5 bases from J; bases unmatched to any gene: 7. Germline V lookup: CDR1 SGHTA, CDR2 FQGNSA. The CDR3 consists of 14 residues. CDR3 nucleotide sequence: TGTGCCAGCAGCCCGAGGACAGGGTCGGAGACCCAGTACTTC. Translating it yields CASSPRTGSETQYF.

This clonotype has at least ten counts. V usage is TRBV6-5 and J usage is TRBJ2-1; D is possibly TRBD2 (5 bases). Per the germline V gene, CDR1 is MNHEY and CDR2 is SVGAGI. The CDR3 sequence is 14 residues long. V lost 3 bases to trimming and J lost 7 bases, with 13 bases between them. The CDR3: CASSYSGPGNEQFF. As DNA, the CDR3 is TGTGCCAGCAGTTATTCTGGCCCGGGGAATGAGCAGTTCTTC.

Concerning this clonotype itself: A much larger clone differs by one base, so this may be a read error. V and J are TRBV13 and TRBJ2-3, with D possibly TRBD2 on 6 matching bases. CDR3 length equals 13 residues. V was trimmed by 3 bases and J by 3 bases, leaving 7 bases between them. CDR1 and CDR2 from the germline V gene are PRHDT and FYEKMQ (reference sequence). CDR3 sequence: CASSLLATDTQYF. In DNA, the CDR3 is TGTGCCAGCAGCTTGCTAGCGACAGATACGCAGTATTTT.

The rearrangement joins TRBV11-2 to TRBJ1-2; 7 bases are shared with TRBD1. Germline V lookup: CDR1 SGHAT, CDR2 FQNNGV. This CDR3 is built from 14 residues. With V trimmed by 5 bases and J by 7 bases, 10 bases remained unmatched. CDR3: CASSLVPGGGGYTF. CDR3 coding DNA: TGTGCCAGCAGCCTTGTCCCAGGGGGAGGTGGCTACACCTTC.

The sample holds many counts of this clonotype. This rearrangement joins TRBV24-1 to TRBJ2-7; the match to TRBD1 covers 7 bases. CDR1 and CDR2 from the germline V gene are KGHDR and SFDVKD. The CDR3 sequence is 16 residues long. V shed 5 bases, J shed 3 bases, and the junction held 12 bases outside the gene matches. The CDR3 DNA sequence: TGTGCCACCAGTGGCTCGGAAACAGGGGATATCTACGAGCAGTACTTC. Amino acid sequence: CATSGSETGDIYEQYF.

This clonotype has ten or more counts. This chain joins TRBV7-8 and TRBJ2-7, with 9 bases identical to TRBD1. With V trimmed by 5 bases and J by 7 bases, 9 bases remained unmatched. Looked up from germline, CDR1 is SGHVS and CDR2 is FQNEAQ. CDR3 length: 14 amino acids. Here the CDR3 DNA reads TGTGCCAGCAGCCCACCACAGGGGGCGGGGGAGCAGTACTTC. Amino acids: CASSPPQGAGEQYF.

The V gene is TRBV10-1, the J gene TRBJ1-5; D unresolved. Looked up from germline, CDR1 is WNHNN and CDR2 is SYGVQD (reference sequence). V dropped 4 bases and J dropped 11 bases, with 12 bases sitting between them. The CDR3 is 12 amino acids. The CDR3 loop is CASSAAGRTQHF. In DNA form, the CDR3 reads TGCGCCAGCAGTGCGGCGGGCAGGACCCAGCATTTT.

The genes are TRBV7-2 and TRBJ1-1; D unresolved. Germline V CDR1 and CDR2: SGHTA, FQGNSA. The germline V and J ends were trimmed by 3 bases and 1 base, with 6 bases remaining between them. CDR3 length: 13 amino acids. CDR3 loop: CASSFSKNTEAFF. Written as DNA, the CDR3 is TGTGCCAGCAGCTTTAGTAAGAACACTGAAGCTTTCTTT.

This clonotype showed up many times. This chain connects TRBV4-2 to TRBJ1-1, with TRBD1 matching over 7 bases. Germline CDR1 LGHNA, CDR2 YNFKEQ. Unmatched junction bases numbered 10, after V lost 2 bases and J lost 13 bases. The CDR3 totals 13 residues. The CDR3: CASSQNRGMELFF. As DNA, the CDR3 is TGTGCCAGCAGCCAAAACAGGGGAATGGAGCTTTTCTTT.

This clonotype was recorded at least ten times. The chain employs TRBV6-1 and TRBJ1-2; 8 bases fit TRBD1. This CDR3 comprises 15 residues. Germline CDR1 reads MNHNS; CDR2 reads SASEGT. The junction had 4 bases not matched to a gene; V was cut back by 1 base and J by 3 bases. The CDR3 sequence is CASSEGYRGDYGYTF. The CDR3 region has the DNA TGTGCCAGCAGTGAAGGGTACAGGGGGGACTATGGCTACACCTTC.

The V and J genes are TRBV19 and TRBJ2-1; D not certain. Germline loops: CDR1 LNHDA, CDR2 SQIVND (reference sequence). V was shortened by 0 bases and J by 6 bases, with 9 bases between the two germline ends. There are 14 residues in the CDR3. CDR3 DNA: TGTGCCAGTAGTATAGATGCAGAATCCAATGAGCAGTTCTTC. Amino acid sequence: CASSIDAESNEQFF.

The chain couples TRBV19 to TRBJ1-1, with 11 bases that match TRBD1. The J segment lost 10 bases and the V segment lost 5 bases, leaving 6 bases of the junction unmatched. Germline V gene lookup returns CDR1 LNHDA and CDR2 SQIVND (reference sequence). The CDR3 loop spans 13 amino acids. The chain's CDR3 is CASSALDRGRAFF. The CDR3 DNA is TGTGCCAGTAGTGCCCTGGACAGGGGGCGAGCTTTCTTT.

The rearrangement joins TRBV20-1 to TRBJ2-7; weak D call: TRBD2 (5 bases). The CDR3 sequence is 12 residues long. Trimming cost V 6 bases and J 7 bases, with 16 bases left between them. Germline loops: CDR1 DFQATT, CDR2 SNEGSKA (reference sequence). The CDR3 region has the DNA TGCAGTGCCCGGACTTTGAGCGGAGAGCAGTACTTC. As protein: CSARTLSGEQYF.

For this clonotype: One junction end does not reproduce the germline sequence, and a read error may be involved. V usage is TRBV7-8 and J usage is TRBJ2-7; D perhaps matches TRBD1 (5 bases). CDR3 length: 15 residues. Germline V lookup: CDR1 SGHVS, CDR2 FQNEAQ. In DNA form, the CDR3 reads TGTGCCAGCAGCTTAGGGGGCAGTGAATTCTACGAGCGGTACTTC. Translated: CASSLGGSEFYERYF.

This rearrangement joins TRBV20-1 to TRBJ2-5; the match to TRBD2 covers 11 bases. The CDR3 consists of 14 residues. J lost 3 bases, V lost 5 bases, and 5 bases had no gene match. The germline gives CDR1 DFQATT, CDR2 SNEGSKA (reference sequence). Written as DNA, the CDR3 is TGCAGTGCTTCCTTACTAGCGGGGGAAGAGACCCAGTACTTC. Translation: CSASLLAGEETQYF.

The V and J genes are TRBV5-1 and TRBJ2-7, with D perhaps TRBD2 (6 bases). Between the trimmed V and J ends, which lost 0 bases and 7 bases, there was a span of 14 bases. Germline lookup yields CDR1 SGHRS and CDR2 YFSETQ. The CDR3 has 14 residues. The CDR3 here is CASSLGSWGEEQYF. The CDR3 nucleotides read TGCGCCAGCAGCTTGGGGTCCTGGGGGGAAGAGCAGTACTTC.

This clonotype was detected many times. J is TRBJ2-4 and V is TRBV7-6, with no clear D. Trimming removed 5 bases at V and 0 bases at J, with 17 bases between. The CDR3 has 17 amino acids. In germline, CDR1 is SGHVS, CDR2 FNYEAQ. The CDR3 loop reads CASSPGPHALAKNIQYF. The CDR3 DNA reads TGTGCCAGCAGCCCTGGGCCTCACGCCCTAGCCAAAAACATTCAGTACTTC.

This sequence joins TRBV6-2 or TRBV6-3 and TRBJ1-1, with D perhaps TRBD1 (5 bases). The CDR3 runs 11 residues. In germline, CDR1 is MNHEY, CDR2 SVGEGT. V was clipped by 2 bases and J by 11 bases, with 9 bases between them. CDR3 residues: CASSYGQGAFF. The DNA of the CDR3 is TGTGCCAGCAGTTACGGGCAGGGTGCTTTCTTT.

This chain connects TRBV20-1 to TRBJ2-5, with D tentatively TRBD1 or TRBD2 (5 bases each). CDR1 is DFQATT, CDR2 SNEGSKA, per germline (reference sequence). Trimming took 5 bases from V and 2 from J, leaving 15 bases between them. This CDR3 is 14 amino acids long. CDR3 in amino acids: CSAGPTGPQETQYF. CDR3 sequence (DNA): TGCAGTGCTGGACCCACGGGACCACAAGAGACCCAGTACTTC.

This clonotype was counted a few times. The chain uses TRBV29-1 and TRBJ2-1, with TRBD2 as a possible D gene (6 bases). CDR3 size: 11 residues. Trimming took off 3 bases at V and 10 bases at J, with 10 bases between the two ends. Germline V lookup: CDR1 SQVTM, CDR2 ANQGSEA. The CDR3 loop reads CSVDWGEEQFF. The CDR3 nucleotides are TGCAGCGTTGATTGGGGGGAGGAGCAGTTCTTC.

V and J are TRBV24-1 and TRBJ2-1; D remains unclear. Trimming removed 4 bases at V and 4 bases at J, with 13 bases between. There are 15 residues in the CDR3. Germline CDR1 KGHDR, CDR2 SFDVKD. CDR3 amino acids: CATSDPKLQYNEQFF. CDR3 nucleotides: TGTGCCACCAGTGACCCGAAATTACAGTACAATGAGCAGTTCTTC.

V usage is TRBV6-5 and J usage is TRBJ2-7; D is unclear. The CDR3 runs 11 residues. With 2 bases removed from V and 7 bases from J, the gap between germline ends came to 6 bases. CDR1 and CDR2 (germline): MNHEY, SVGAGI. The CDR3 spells CASSYTREQYF. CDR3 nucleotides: TGTGCCAGCAGTTACACGCGGGAGCAGTACTTC.